The TCR beta chain described here comes from a study of monozygotic twins with cystic fibrosis. Study-level results: The repertoire was suggested to be naive-dominated, clonality median around 0.0093.

This CDR3 spans 12 amino acids. V lost 4 bases and J lost 5, with 8 bases in between. Germline V CDR1 and CDR2: MNHNS, SASEGT. Concerning this clone itself: The antigen remains unidentified.

Sequencing was performed with immunoSEQ multiplex PCR; in TCRdb, only in-frame clones are kept and a portion is missing. The table records tens of thousands of clones, approximately 90% of them present only once. This receptor was obtained from a boy aged 2 to 10 with cystic fibrosis. The chain recombines TRBV6-1 with TRBJ1-1; D uncertain. Sequenced: blood. The CDR3 DNA sequence: TGTGCCAGCAGTGTCGGAGAAACTGAAGCTTTCTTT. It encodes CASSVGETEAFF.